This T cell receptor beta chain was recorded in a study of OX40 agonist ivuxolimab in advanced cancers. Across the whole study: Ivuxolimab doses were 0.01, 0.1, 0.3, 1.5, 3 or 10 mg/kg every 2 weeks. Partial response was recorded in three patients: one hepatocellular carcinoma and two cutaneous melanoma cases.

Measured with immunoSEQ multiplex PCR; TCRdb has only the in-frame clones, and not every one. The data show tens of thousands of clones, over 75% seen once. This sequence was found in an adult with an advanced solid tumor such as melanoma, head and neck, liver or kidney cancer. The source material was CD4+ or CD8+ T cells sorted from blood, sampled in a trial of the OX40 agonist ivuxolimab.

The CDR3 DNA sequence: TGTGCCAGCAGCCAATCGATAGTAGGGAACTATGGCTACACCTTC. It translates to CASSQSIVGNYGYTF. The chain uses TRBV16 and TRBJ1-2; D not resolved. Germline assignment: CDR1 KGHSY and CDR2 FQNENV. The CDR3 runs to 15 residues. V lost 0 bases to trimming and J lost 2 bases, with 10 bases between them.